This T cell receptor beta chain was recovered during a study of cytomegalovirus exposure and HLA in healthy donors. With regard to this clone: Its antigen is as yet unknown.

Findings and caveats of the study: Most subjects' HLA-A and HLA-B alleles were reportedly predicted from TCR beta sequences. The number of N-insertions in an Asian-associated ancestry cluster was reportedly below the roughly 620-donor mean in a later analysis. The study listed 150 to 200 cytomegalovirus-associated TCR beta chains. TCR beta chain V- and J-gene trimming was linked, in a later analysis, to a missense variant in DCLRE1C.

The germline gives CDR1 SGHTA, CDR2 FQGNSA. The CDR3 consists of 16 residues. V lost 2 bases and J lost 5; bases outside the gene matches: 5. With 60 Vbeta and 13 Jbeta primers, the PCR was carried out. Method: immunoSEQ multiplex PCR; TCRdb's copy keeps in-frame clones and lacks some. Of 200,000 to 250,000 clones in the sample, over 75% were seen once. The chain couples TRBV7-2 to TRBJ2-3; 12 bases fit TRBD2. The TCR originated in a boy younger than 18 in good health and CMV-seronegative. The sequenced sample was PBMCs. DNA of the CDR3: TGTGCCAGCAGCTTAAGGCTAGCGGGAGGGTTAGATACGCAGTATTTT. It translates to CASSLRLAGGLDTQYF.